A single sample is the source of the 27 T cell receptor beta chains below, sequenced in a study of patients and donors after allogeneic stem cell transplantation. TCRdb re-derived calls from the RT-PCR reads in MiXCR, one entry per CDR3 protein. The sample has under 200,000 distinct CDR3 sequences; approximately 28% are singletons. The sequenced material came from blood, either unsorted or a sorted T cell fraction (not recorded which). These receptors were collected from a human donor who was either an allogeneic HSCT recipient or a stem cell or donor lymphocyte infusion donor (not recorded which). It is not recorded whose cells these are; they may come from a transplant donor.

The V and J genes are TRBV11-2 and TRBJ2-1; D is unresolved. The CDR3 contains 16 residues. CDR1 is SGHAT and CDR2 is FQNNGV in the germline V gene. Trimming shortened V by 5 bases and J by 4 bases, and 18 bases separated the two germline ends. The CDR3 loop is CASSPLWSALYNEQFF. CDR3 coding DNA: TGTGCCAGCAGCCCCCTCTGGAGCGCGTTATACAATGAGCAGTTCTTC.

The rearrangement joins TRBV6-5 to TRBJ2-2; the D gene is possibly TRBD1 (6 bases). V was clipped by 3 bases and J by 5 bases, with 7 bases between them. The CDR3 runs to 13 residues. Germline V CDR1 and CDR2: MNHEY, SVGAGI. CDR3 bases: TGTGCCAGCAGTTATGGACAGACCGGGGAGCTGTTTTTT. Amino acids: CASSYGQTGELFF.

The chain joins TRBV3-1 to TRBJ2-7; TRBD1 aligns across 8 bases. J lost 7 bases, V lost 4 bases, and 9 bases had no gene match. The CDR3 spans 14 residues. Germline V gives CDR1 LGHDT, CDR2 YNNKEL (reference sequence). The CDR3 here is CASSRQGTPWEQYF. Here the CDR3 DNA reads TGTGCCAGCAGCCGACAGGGGACCCCATGGGAGCAGTACTTC.

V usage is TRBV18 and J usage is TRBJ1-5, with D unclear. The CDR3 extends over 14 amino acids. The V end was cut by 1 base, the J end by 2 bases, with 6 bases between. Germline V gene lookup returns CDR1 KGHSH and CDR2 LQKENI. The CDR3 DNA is TGTGCCAGCTCACCACAGGAGGGCAATCAGCCCCAGCATTTT. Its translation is CASSPQEGNQPQHF.

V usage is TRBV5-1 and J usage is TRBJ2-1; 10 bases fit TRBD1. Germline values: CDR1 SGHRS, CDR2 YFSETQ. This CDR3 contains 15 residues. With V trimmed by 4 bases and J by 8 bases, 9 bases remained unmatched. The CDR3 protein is CASSLGGQGTYEQFF. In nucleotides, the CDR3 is TGCGCCAGCAGCCTGGGGGGACAGGGGACATATGAGCAGTTCTTC.

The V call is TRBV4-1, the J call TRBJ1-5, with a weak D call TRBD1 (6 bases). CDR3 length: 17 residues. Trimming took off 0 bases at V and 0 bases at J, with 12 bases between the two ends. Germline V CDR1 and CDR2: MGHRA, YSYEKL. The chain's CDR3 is CASSQERAGVSNQPQHF. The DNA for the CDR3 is TGCGCCAGCAGCCAAGAGAGGGCAGGGGTTAGCAATCAGCCCCAGCATTTT.

The DNA for the CDR3 is TGTGCCAGCAGCTTCGCGCCTAGCGGGAACAATGAGCAGTTCTTC. Translated, it gives CASSFAPSGNNEQFF. The chain uses TRBV5-4 and TRBJ2-1; 9 bases map to TRBD2. CDR1 is SGHNT, CDR2 YYREEE, per germline (reference sequence). V was pared by 2 bases and J by 5 bases, with 5 bases of the junction left unmatched. The CDR3 runs to 15 residues.

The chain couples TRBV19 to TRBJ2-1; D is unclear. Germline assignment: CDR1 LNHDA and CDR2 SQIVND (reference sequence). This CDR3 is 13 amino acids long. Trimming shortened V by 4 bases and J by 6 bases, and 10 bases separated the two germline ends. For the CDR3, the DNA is TGTGCCAGTAGTACGCTATCTAGCAATGAGCAGTTCTTC. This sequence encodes CASSTLSSNEQFF. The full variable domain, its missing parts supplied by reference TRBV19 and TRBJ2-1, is DGGITQSPKYLFRKEGQNVTLSCEQNLNHDAMYWYRQDPGQGLRLIYYSQIVNDFQKGDIAEGYSVSREKKESFPLTVTSAQKNPTAFYLCASSTLSSNEQFFGPGTRLTVL.

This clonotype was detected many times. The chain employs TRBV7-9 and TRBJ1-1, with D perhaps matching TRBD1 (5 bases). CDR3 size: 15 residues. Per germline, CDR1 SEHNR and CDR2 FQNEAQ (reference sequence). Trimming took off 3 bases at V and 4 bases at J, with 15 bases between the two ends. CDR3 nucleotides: TGTGCCAGCAGCTTGGGATCGGACATTGGCACTGAAGCTTTCTTT. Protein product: CASSLGSDIGTEAFF.

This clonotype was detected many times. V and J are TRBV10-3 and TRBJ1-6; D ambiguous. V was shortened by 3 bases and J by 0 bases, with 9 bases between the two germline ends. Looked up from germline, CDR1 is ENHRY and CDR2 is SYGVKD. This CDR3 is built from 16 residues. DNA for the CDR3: TGTGCCATCAGTGACATTGGGAGCTCCTATAATTCACCCCTCCACTTT. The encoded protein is CAISDIGSSYNSPLHF.

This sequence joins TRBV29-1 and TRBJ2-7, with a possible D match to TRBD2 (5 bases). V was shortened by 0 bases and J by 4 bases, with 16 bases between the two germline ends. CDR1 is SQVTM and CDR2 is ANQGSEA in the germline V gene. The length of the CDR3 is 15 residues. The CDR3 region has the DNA TGCAGCGTTGAAGATAACATAGGGAGTGTGTACGAGCAGTACTTC. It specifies CSVEDNIGSVYEQYF.

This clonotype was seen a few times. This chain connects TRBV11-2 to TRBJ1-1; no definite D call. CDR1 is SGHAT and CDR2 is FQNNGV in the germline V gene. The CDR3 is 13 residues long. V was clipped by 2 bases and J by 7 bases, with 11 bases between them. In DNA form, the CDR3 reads TGTGCCAGCAGCTTATCACCGGCCGATGAAGCTTTCTTT. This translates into CASSLSPADEAFF.

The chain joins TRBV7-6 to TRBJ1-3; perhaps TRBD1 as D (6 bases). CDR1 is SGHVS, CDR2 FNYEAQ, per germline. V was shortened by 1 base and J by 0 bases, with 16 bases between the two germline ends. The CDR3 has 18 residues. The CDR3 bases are TGTGCCAGCAGCTTAGGTCCCGGACAGCTTCTCTCTGGAAACACCATATATTTT. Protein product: CASSLGPGQLLSGNTIYF. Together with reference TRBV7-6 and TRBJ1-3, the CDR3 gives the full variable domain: GAGVSQSPRYKVTKRGQDVALRCDPISGHVSLYWYRQALGQGPEFLTYFNYEAQQDKSGLPNDRFSAERPEGSISTLTIQRTEQRDSAMYRCASSLGPGQLLSGNTIYFGEGSWLTVV.

CDR3 nucleotide sequence: TGTGCCAGCAGTGACGGGAACCTTTACAATGAGCAGTTCTTC. This sequence encodes CASSDGNLYNEQFF. The chain joins TRBV2 to TRBJ2-1, with a tentative D call TRBD2 (5 bases). The CDR3 runs 14 residues. Trimming pared 3 bases from V and 4 bases from J, leaving 10 bases between. Germline V lookup: CDR1 SNHLY, CDR2 FYNNEI.

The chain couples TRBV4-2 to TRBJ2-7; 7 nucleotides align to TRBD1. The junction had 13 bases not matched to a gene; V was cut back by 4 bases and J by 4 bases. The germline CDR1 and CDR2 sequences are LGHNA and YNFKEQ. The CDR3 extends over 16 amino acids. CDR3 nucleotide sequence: TGTGCCAGCAGCCCGGACCCGACAGGGAGAATATACGAGCAGTACTTC. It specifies CASSPDPTGRIYEQYF.

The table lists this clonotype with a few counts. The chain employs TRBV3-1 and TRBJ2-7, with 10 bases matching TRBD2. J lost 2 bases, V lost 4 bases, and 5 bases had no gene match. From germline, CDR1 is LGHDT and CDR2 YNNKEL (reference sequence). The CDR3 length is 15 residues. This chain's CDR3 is CASSPTSGSTYEQYF. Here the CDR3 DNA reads TGTGCCAGCAGCCCGACTAGCGGGTCGACCTACGAGCAGTACTTC.

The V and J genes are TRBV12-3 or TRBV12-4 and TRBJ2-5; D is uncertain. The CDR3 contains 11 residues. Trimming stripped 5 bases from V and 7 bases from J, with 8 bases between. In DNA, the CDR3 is TGTGCCAGCAGTGCTGCTCGGACCCAGTACTTC. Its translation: CASSAARTQYF.

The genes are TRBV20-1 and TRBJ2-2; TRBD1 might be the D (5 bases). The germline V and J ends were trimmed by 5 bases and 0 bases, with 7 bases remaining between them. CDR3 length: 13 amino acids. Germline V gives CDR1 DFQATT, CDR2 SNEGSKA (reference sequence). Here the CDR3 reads CSAGHPNTGELFF. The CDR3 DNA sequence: TGCAGTGCTGGACACCCGAACACCGGGGAGCTGTTTTTT.

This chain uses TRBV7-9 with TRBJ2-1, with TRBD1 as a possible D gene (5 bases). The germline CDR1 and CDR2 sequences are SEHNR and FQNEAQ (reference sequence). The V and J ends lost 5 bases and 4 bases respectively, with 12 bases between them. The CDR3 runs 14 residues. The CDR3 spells CASSPLDTYNEQFF. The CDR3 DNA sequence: TGTGCCAGCAGCCCCCTGGACACTTACAATGAGCAGTTCTTC.

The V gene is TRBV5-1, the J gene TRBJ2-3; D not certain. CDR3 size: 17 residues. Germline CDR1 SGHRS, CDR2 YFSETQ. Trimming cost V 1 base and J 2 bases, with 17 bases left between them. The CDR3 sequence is CASSLFGTVGVTDTQYF. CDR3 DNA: TGCGCCAGCAGCTTGTTCGGTACCGTCGGAGTCACAGATACGCAGTATTTT.

In DNA, the CDR3 is TGTGCCAGCAGCTTGGATGGTCGGGGCAATCAGCCCCAGCATTTT. Protein sequence: CASSLDGRGNQPQHF. The rearrangement links TRBV5-5 to TRBJ1-5; D gene ambiguous. Germline CDR1 is SGHKS and CDR2 is YYEKEE (reference sequence). V was cut by 0 bases and J by 2 bases, with 9 bases left in between. The length of the CDR3 is 15 residues. Variable domain in full (rest from reference TRBV5-5 and TRBJ1-5): DAGVTQSPTHLIKTRGQQVTLRCSPISGHKSVSWYQQVLGQGPQFIFQYYEKEERGRGNFPDRFSARQFPNYSSELNVNALLLGDSALYLCASSLDGRGNQPQHFGDGTRLSIL.

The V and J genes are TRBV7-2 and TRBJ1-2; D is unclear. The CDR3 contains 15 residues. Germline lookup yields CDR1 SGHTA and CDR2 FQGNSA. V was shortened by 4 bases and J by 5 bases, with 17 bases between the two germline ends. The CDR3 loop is CASSSAWAQLYGYTF. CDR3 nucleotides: TGTGCCAGCAGCTCAGCATGGGCGCAGCTATATGGCTACACCTTC.

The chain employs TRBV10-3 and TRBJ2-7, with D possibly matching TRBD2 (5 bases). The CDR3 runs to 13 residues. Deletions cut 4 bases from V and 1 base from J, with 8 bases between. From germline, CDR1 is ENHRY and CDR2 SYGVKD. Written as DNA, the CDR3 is TGTGCCATCAGTGTAGGGAGTTCCTACGAGCAGTACTTC. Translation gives CAISVGSSYEQYF.

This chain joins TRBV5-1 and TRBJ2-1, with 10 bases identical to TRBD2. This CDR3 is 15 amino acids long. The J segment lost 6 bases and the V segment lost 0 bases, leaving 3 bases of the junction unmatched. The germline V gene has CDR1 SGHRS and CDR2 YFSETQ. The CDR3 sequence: CASSLALAGSNEQFF. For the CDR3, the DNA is TGCGCCAGCAGCTTGGCACTAGCGGGAAGCAATGAGCAGTTCTTC.

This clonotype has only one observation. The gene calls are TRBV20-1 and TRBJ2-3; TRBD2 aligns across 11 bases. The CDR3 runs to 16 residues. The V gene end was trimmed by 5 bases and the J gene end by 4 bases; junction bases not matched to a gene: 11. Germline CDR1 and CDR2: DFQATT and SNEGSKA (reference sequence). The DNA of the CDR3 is TGCAGTGCTTCCTCTTCAACTAGCGGGAGTCCAGATACGCAGTATTTT. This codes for CSASSSTSGSPDTQYF.

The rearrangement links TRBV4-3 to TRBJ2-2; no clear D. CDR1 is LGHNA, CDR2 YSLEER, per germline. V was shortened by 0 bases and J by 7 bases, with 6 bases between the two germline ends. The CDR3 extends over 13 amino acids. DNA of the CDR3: TGCGCCAGCAGCCAAGATTCGGGCGGGGAGCTGTTTTTT. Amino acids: CASSQDSGGELFF.

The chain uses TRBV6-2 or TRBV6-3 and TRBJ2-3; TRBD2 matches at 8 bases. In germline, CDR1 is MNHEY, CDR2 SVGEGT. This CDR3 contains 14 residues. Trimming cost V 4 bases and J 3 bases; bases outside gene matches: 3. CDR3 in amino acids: CASSLLAATDTQYF. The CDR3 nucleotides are TGTGCCAGCAGTTTACTAGCGGCGACAGATACGCAGTATTTT.